Below, one T cell receptor beta chain is given with its context. The entry originates in a study of blood T cell repertoires in COVID-19. At the level of the study: Nucleic acid was either cDNA or gDNA, and it came from T cells, B-cell-depleted T cells, or PBMCs.

The CDR3 sequence is 14 residues long. V was pared by 5 bases and J by 1 base, with 11 bases between. CDR1 and CDR2 from the germline V gene are LNHDA and SQIVND (reference sequence). The cohort comprised adults aged about 18 to 100 years residing in approximately 25 US areas. The data were produced by immunoSEQ multiplex PCR, yet TCRdb's version contains in-frame clones alone and is incomplete. The repertoire holds about 250,000 clones, 70% to 90% seen once, with more than 3.5% in the top ten. This TCR was recovered from a woman in her thirties who had recovered from COVID-19. Material for sequencing was PBMCs or T cells enriched from blood (not recorded which). The V gene is TRBV19, the J gene TRBJ1-2, with D tentatively TRBD1 (6 bases). The CDR3 is CASSLDSRNYGYTF. The CDR3 DNA reads TGTGCCAGTAGTTTGGACAGCCGTAACTATGGCTACACCTTC.